Each of the 32 T cell receptor beta chains below was sequenced from the same sample in a study of blood T cell repertoires in COVID-19. Using immunoSEQ multiplex PCR, the repertoire was profiled, and TCRdb retains in-frame clones only, with some absent. The top ten hold roughly 29% of the sample, which has under 15,000 clones, 80% to 90% seen once. The sample was peripheral blood. Receptor source: a human donor in a cohort sampled during active COVID-19.

The V call is TRBV6-1, the J call TRBJ2-2, with TRBD2 as a possible D gene (5 bases). The germline V and J ends were trimmed by 2 bases and 1 base, with 11 bases remaining between them. From germline, CDR1 is MNHNS and CDR2 SASEGT. The CDR3 sequence is 16 residues long. CDR3 sequence reads: CASSEQPGLNTGELFF. As DNA, the CDR3 is TGTGCCAGCAGTGAACAGCCGGGATTGAACACCGGGGAGCTGTTTTTT.

V usage is TRBV10-3 and J usage is TRBJ1-1; possible D gene TRBD1, 5 bases. The CDR3 contains 15 residues. Looked up from germline, CDR1 is ENHRY and CDR2 is SYGVKD. V lost 8 bases to trimming and J lost 2 bases, with 18 bases between them. The CDR3 is CAISGSNRRNTEAFF. In nucleotides, the CDR3 is TGTGCCATCTCAGGTTCGAACAGGCGTAACACTGAAGCTTTCTTT.

The chain recombines TRBV4-1 with TRBJ2-7; TRBD2 aligns across 11 bases. The CDR3 contains 17 residues. The germline gives CDR1 MGHRA, CDR2 YSYEKL. The trim removed 0 bases at V and 6 bases at J, leaving 10 bases unmatched. The CDR3 DNA follows: TGCGCCAGCAGCCAAGAAGGACCGACTAGCGGGATGATCGAGCAGTACTTC. This encodes CASSQEGPTSGMIEQYF.

The J gene is TRBJ2-7, the V gene TRBV10-3; maybe TRBD2 (6 bases). V lost 6 bases and J 4 bases, leaving 13 bases between the germline ends. The CDR3 runs 13 residues. Germline V gives CDR1 ENHRY, CDR2 SYGVKD. The CDR3 DNA follows: TGTGCCATCAGACCCCCGGGAGAATACGAGCAGTACTTC. This translates into CAIRPPGEYEQYF.

The rearrangement joins TRBV7-2 to TRBJ1-4, with no clear D. Germline V gives CDR1 SGHTA, CDR2 FQGNSA. Trimming removed 1 base from V and 2 bases from J, with 8 bases in between. The CDR3 totals 15 residues. The CDR3 sequence: CASSLGRGTNEKLFF. The CDR3 DNA reads TGTGCCAGCAGCTTAGGGAGAGGGACTAATGAAAAACTGTTTTTT.

This chain connects TRBV9 to TRBJ2-7, with 8 bases fitting TRBD2. Germline trimming cut 0 bases from V and 5 bases from J; bases unmatched to any gene: 7. The CDR3 is made up of 15 amino acids. CDR1 is SGDLS and CDR2 is YYNGEE in the germline V gene. The CDR3 bases are TGTGCCAGCAGCGTAGCCCGGGAGGGCCCCAACGAGCAGTACTTC. Translating it yields CASSVAREGPNEQYF.

The rearrangement joins TRBV6-5 to TRBJ2-5; TRBD2 matches 9 bases. J was trimmed by 1 base and V by 8 bases; bases with no gene match: 8. This CDR3 region has 15 residues. The germline gives CDR1 MNHEY, CDR2 SVGAGI. The CDR3 bases are TGTGCCAGCTCAAGTAGCGGGAGCCTCCAAGAGACCCAGTACTTC. Translating it yields CASSSSGSLQETQYF.

V usage is TRBV30 and J usage is TRBJ2-7, with 8 bases that match TRBD1. Trimming removed 0 bases from V and 1 base from J; junction bases left unmatched: 5. Germline CDR1 GTSNPN, CDR2 SVGIG (reference sequence). CDR3 length: 15 amino acids. CDR3 nucleotide sequence: TGTGCCTGGAGTGTAGGACAGGGAGTATCCTACGAGCAGTACTTC. Translation: CAWSVGQGVSYEQYF. Variable domain in full (rest from reference TRBV30 and TRBJ2-7): SQTIHQWPATLVQPVGSPLSLECTVEGTSNPNLYWYRQAAGRGLQLLFYSVGIGQISSEVPQNLSASRPQDRQFILSSKKLLLSDSGFYLCAWSVGQGVSYEQYFGPGTRLTVT.

The chain joins TRBV7-2 to TRBJ2-1; D is perhaps TRBD2 (6 bases). Germline V gene data show CDR1 as SGHTA and CDR2 as FQGNSA. Trimming cost V 5 bases and J 4 bases, with 18 bases left between them. The CDR3 is 16 amino acids. CDR3 in DNA: TGTGCCAGCAGCCGGTTTCCGGGGGACGGTTACAATGAGCAGTTCTTC. It codes for CASSRFPGDGYNEQFF. Full variable domain (missing parts from reference TRBV7-2 and TRBJ2-1): GAGVSQSPSNKVTEKGKDVELRCDPISGHTALYWYRQSLGQGLEFLIYFQGNSAPDKSGLPSDRFSAERTGGSVSTLTIQRTQQEDSAVYLCASSRFPGDGYNEQFFGPGTRLTVL.

The gene calls are TRBV11-2 and TRBJ1-4; weak D call: TRBD1 (6 bases). Trimming removed 6 bases from V and 5 bases from J, with 13 bases in between. This CDR3 spans 14 amino acids. The germline gives CDR1 SGHAT, CDR2 FQNNGV. The CDR3 here is CASSPNRENEKLFF. As DNA, the CDR3 is TGTGCCAGCAGTCCTAACAGGGAGAATGAAAAACTGTTTTTT.

The J gene is TRBJ2-3, the V gene TRBV25-1, with 7 bases that match TRBD2. The junction had 7 bases not matched to a gene; V was cut back by 7 bases and J by 0 bases. Germline CDR1 and CDR2: MGHDK and SYGVNS. The CDR3 runs 15 residues. CDR3 nucleotide sequence: TGTGCCAGCACTCTAAGCGGGGACAGCACAGATACGCAGTATTTT. Encoded protein: CASTLSGDSTDTQYF.

V gene TRBV2 combines with J gene TRBJ2-1, with a possible D match to TRBD1 (6 bases). V lost 3 bases to trimming and J lost 5 bases, with 14 bases between them. Germline values: CDR1 SNHLY, CDR2 FYNNEI. There are 15 residues in the CDR3. CDR3 amino acids: CASSESAGDHNEQFF. The CDR3 DNA sequence: TGTGCCAGCAGTGAGTCGGCAGGGGATCACAATGAGCAGTTCTTC.

The gene calls are TRBV18 and TRBJ2-1; 9 bases are a match to TRBD2. The CDR3 loop spans 16 amino acids. V was pared by 0 bases and J by 9 bases, with 9 bases of the junction left unmatched. Germline assignment: CDR1 KGHSH and CDR2 LQKENI. DNA for the CDR3: TGTGCCAGCTCACCACCTCAGCTAGCGGGGCGTGGTGAGCAGTTCTTC. Its translation: CASSPPQLAGRGEQFF.

This clone was observed once. This chain connects TRBV18 to TRBJ2-3, with 8 bases matching TRBD2. After removal of 4 bases from V and 0 bases from J, the junction contained 6 bases not matched to a gene. Germline-derived CDR1 and CDR2 are KGHSH and LQKENI. The CDR3 covers 16 residues. CDR3 nucleotide sequence: TGTGCCAGCTCACGAGGGACTAGATCTAGCACAGATACGCAGTATTTT. Amino acid sequence: CASSRGTRSSTDTQYF.

V usage is TRBV5-4 and J usage is TRBJ2-7; 11 bases align to TRBD1. The CDR3 spans 14 residues. V dropped 4 bases and J dropped 4; count of bases not matched to a gene: 4. CDR1 SGHNT and CDR2 YYREEE come from the germline V gene (reference sequence). The CDR3 sequence: CASSVDRGQYEQYF. CDR3 bases: TGTGCCAGCAGCGTGGACAGGGGGCAGTACGAGCAGTACTTC.

The gene calls are TRBV28 and TRBJ2-7; 13 bases map to TRBD2. CDR1 is MDHEN, CDR2 SYDVKM, per germline. V lost 6 bases, J lost 4 bases, and 12 bases stayed unmatched. The CDR3 spans 17 residues. As DNA, the CDR3 is TGTGCCAGCAGGCCGGTCCTAGGGACTAGCGGGATTTACGAGCAGTACTTC. Amino acids: CASRPVLGTSGIYEQYF.

The rearrangement joins TRBV6-2 or TRBV6-3 to TRBJ1-6; a weak D match, TRBD1 (6 bases). Trimming took 6 bases from V and 13 from J, leaving 13 bases between them. This CDR3 is built from 12 residues. Germline assignment: CDR1 MNHEY and CDR2 SVGEGT. The CDR3 protein is CASSSGHPPLHF. The CDR3 DNA reads TGTGCCAGCAGCTCGGGACATCCGCCCCTCCACTTT.

J is TRBJ2-7 and V is TRBV18; 12 nucleotides line up with TRBD2. This CDR3 has 17 amino acids. Germline V lookup: CDR1 KGHSH, CDR2 LQKENI. V lost 2 bases, J lost 1 base, and 6 bases stayed unmatched. This CDR3 reads CASSPNWLAGGSYEQYF. DNA of the CDR3: TGTGCCAGCTCACCAAACTGGCTAGCGGGAGGGTCCTACGAGCAGTACTTC.

V and J are TRBV30 and TRBJ1-1; 10 bases are shared with TRBD1. The CDR3 is made up of 18 amino acids. V trimming: 4 bases; J trimming: 1 base; junction bases outside the gene matches: 15. CDR1 and CDR2 (germline): GTSNPN, SVGIG (reference sequence). The DNA of the CDR3 is TGTGCCTGGAAGAAATCCCGGGACAGGGGTTGGAAGAACACTGAAGCTTTCTTT. It yields the protein CAWKKSRDRGWKNTEAFF.

Comment on this clone: The junction shows a germline mismatch at one end, possibly a read error. The chain recombines TRBV6-5 with TRBJ2-7; tentative D call: TRBD2 (7 bases). Germline CDR1 MNHEY, CDR2 SVGAGI. The CDR3 has 13 amino acids. The CDR3 DNA reads as TGTGCCGGCAGCGGGGACACCGCCTACGAGCAGTACTTC. Residues: CAGSGDTAYEQYF.

V gene TRBV7-6 combines with J gene TRBJ1-3; D gene unclear. Germline V CDR1 and CDR2: SGHVS, FNYEAQ. V lost 5 bases to trimming and J lost 1 base, with 9 bases between them. The CDR3 is 14 amino acids. CDR3 amino acids: CASSQRDSGNTIYF. For the CDR3, the DNA is TGTGCCAGCAGCCAGCGGGATTCTGGAAACACCATATATTTT.

The chain links TRBV24-1 to TRBJ2-3; 8 bases align to TRBD1. V lost 3 bases to trimming and J lost 4 bases; unmatched junction nucleotides: 5. The CDR3 has 15 amino acids. The germline gives CDR1 KGHDR, CDR2 SFDVKD. CDR3 nucleotides: TGTGCCACCAGTGATACAACGACAGGGGCAGATACGCAGTATTTT. It yields the protein CATSDTTTGADTQYF.

The rearrangement joins TRBV9 to TRBJ2-2, with TRBD2 matching 13 bases. The V and J ends lost 8 bases and 9 bases, in that order; junction bases with no gene match: 7. The CDR3 sequence is 14 residues long. Germline V gene sequence: CDR1 SGDLS, CDR2 YYNGEE. As DNA, the CDR3 is TGTGCCAGTACTAGCGGGGGGGCCAGCCGGGAGCTGTTTTTT. This sequence encodes CASTSGGASRELFF.

The rearrangement links TRBV3-1 (or the pseudogene TRBV3-2) to TRBJ1-2; maybe TRBD1 (5 bases). The ends were cut back, 4 bases at V and 3 bases at J, with 12 bases in the middle. Germline V gene data show CDR1 as LGHDT and CDR2 as YNNKEL (reference sequence). The CDR3 length is 14 residues. The CDR3 DNA reads TGTGCCAGCAGCCGGGGCGGGGGAGACTATGGCTACACCTTC. Its protein product is CASSRGGGDYGYTF.

The V and J genes are TRBV5-4 and TRBJ2-5, with D possibly being TRBD1 (6 bases). V lost 5 bases to trimming and J lost 2 bases, with 13 bases between them. This CDR3 is built from 14 residues. Germline CDR1 and CDR2: SGHNT and YYREEE (reference sequence). In DNA form, the CDR3 reads TGTGCCAGCAGACAATCGACAGGTCAAGAGACCCAGTACTTC. It translates to CASRQSTGQETQYF.

CDR3 bases: TGTGCCAGCAGCTTAACGGGACTAGCGGGGAGCACAGATACGCAGTATTTT. Translated, it gives CASSLTGLAGSTDTQYF. V and J are TRBV7-6 and TRBJ2-3, with 13 bases identical to TRBD2. The CDR3 extends over 17 amino acids. The V gene end was trimmed by 2 bases and the J gene end by 0 bases; junction bases not matched to a gene: 2. Per the germline V gene, CDR1 is SGHVS and CDR2 is FNYEAQ. Looking up the rest from reference TRBV7-6 and TRBJ2-3 gives the full variable domain: GAGVSQSPRYKVTKRGQDVALRCDPISGHVSLYWYRQALGQGPEFLTYFNYEAQQDKSGLPNDRFSAERPEGSISTLTIQRTEQRDSAMYRCASSLTGLAGSTDTQYFGPGTRLTVL.

The CDR3 loop is CASSPGRGMTDTQYF. Here the CDR3 DNA reads TGTGCCAGCAGCCCGGGGAGGGGGATGACAGATACGCAGTATTTT. The chain is built from TRBV5-5 and TRBJ2-3; D may be TRBD2 (7 bases). The CDR3 length is 15 residues. V gave up 4 bases and J gave up 3 bases, with 15 bases separating them. The germline V gene has CDR1 SGHKS and CDR2 YYEKEE (reference sequence).

The chain uses TRBV7-2 and TRBJ2-7; TRBD1 matches at 9 bases. Germline loops: CDR1 SGHTA, CDR2 FQGNSA. This CDR3 comprises 14 residues. Trimming removed 6 bases from V and 2 bases from J; junction bases left unmatched: 5. The CDR3 coding sequence is TGTGCCAGCAGAACAGGGGGCTCCGCCTACGAGCAGTACTTC. Translated: CASRTGGSAYEQYF.

This clone came up once. This chain uses TRBV30 with TRBJ1-2; possible D gene TRBD1, 6 bases. The CDR3 is 16 residues long. V shed 3 bases and J shed 3 bases, with 20 bases lying between them. Germline loops: CDR1 GTSNPN, CDR2 SVGIG (reference sequence). CDR3 nucleotide sequence: TGTGCCTGGAGGAGACGAACAGGGACCCAAGACTATGGCTACACCTTC. Encoded protein: CAWRRRTGTQDYGYTF.

The chain couples TRBV5-4 to TRBJ2-3, with 8 bases fitting TRBD2. Germline-derived CDR1 and CDR2 are SGHNT and YYREEE (reference sequence). Trimming at V came to 4 bases and at J to 3 bases, leaving 7 bases not matched to a gene. CDR3 length: 15 amino acids. The CDR3 bases are TGTGCCAGCAGCCCCGGGGGGGCGGGAACAGATACGCAGTATTTT. Protein: CASSPGGAGTDTQYF.

The J gene is TRBJ1-6, the V gene TRBV3-1 (or the pseudogene TRBV3-2), with unresolved D. V lost 4 bases, J lost 0 bases, and 4 bases lay in between. From germline, CDR1 is LGHDT and CDR2 YNNKEL (reference sequence). This CDR3 contains 14 residues. The CDR3: CASSLSSYNSPLHF. The CDR3 DNA is TGTGCCAGCAGCCTTAGCTCCTATAATTCACCCCTCCACTTT.

This clone has a handful of counts. The chain has TRBV19 and TRBJ2-3; 11 bases match TRBD2. Looked up from germline, CDR1 is LNHDA and CDR2 is SQIVND (reference sequence). This CDR3 spans 15 amino acids. Unmatched junction bases numbered 7, after V lost 6 bases and J lost 5 bases. The CDR3: CASSKPGLAEDTQYF. CDR3 DNA sequence: TGTGCCAGTAGCAAACCGGGACTAGCGGAAGATACGCAGTATTTT.